The 18 T cell receptor beta chains below all came from one sample that was sequenced in a study of post-analysis software for immune sequencing data (dated by TCRdb to 2015 to 2017). Points the paper makes about the study in general: Patients showed significantly higher frequencies than controls for several TRBV segments, among them TRBV5-6, TRBV5-1 and TRBV20-1.

Antigen specificity for these receptors is unknown. To prepare the library, PCR was applied. The data were produced on an Illumina HiSeq 2500. Unique molecular identifiers were incorporated into TCR beta cDNA libraries to reduce PCR and sequencing biases. TCRdb reprocessing: public reads trimmed at Q25 with fastp, clones called with MiXCR, in-frame beta chains kept. Identical CDR3 protein sequences are pooled into one entry, listed with their most common genes and DNA. The sample includes 750,000 to 900,000 distinct CDR3 sequences, with under 60% observed a single time. The ten top clones hold 4.9% of the sample. Specimen: blood. These receptors all come from a girl aged 5-17 years with multiple sclerosis.

The CDR3, as DNA: TGCAGCGCCCTTAGCGGGAGGGAAGGCGAGCAGTACTTC. Translation gives CSALSGREGEQYF. The chain is built from TRBV29-1 and TRBJ2-7; the match to TRBD2 covers 11 bases. The CDR3 has 13 residues. Looked up from germline, CDR1 is SQVTM and CDR2 is ANQGSEA. With 7 bases clipped from V and 6 bases from J, the junction kept 8 bases outside the gene matches.

This rearrangement joins TRBV2 to TRBJ2-4, with 15 bases fitting TRBD2. This CDR3 spans 16 amino acids. V lost 6 bases and J lost 6; bases outside the gene matches: 6. Germline V gene data show CDR1 as SNHLY and CDR2 as FYNNEI. The CDR3 bases are TGTGCCAGCAGCGGACTAGCGGGAGGGAGGGCAAACATTCAGTACTTC. Its translation: CASSGLAGGRANIQYF. Full variable domain (rest looked up from reference TRBV2 and TRBJ2-4): EPEVTQTPSHQVTQMGQEVILRCVPISNHLYFYWYRQILGQKVEFLVSFYNNEISEKSEIFDDQFSVERPDGSNFTLKIRSTKLEDSAMYFCASSGLAGGRANIQYFGAGTRLSVL.

V gene TRBV27 combines with J gene TRBJ2-3, with no clear D. Trimming removed 8 bases at V and 2 bases at J, with 14 bases between. Germline V gives CDR1 MNHEY, CDR2 SMNVEV (reference sequence). The CDR3 has 14 residues. CDR3 protein: CASPGSRDTDTQYF. As DNA, the CDR3 is TGTGCCAGCCCAGGCTCGCGTGACACAGATACGCAGTATTTT.

About this clonotype: One end of the junction fails to match germline, which may point to a read error. V and J are TRBV4-3 and TRBJ2-1; D unresolved. The V gene's germline CDR1 is LGHNA and CDR2 YSLEER. CDR3 size: 16 residues. In DNA form, the CDR3 reads TGCGCCAGCACCCAAGTGGCGGAAAGCTCCTACAATGAGCAGTTCTTC. This gives the protein CASTQVAESSYNEQFF.

The chain combines TRBV5-1 with TRBJ1-1; D gene uncertain. The V end lost 1 base, the J end lost 3 bases, and 10 bases lay between the germline ends. The germline CDR1 and CDR2 sequences are SGHRS and YFSETQ. The CDR3 spans 14 residues. CDR3 DNA: TGCGCCAGCAGCTTGTCCACCTCCGACACTGAAGCTTTCTTT. Amino acid sequence: CASSLSTSDTEAFF.

The chain employs TRBV7-2 and TRBJ2-1, with D perhaps TRBD2 (5 bases). Per the germline V gene, CDR1 is SGHTA and CDR2 is FQGNSA. The V end was cut by 2 bases, the J end by 9 bases, with 14 bases between. This CDR3 has 14 residues. CDR3: CASSLLASISEQFF. CDR3 nucleotide sequence: TGTGCCAGCAGCTTATTAGCTAGCATTTCTGAGCAGTTCTTC.

A note on this clonotype: The CDR3 ends on some other residue instead of the conserved phenylalanine or tryptophan, so this is likely a read error. The rearrangement joins TRBV12-3 or TRBV12-4 to TRBJ2-3, with D unresolved. V lost 7 bases and J lost 4, with 12 bases in between. The CDR3 spans 13 residues. CDR3 amino acids: CASTLHFADTQYL. The CDR3 DNA reads as TGTGCCAGCACCCTGCACTTCGCAGATACGCAGTATTTG.

The gene calls are TRBV7-9 and TRBJ2-3; D is undetermined. The germline CDR1 and CDR2 sequences are SEHNR and FQNEAQ (reference sequence). Trimming shortened V by 4 bases and J by 0 bases, and 20 bases separated the two germline ends. This CDR3 spans 18 amino acids. CDR3: CASSSLLGVGRSTDTQYF. CDR3 DNA: TGTGCCAGCAGCTCGCTCCTTGGGGTGGGTAGAAGCACAGATACGCAGTATTTT. Using reference TRBV7-9 and TRBJ2-3 for the parts outside the CDR3, the full variable domain is DTGVSQNPRHKITKRGQNVTFRCDPISEHNRLYWYRQTLGQGPEFLTYFQNEAQLEKSRLLSDRFSAERPKGSFSTLEIQRTEQGDSAMYLCASSSLLGVGRSTDTQYFGPGTRLTVL.

This clonotype was recorded only once. The chain combines TRBV20-1 with TRBJ1-5, with 8 bases fitting TRBD1. Germline V lookup: CDR1 DFQATT, CDR2 SNEGSKA (reference sequence). Trimming removed 3 bases from V and 0 bases from J; junction bases left unmatched: 13. This CDR3 is built from 18 residues. The CDR3 nucleotides read TGCAGTGCTAGCCGCAGGGGGCGTGGGGCTTATAGCAATCAGCCCCAGCATTTT. This translates into CSASRRGRGAYSNQPQHF.

V and J are TRBV12-3 or TRBV12-4 and TRBJ1-5; D ambiguous. The V gene lost 2 bases and the J gene lost 1 base, with 9 bases spanning the gap. The CDR3 extends over 15 amino acids. The CDR3 DNA sequence: TGTGCCAGCAGTTTACAGGTCCCGAGCAATCAGCCCCAGCATTTT. Encoded protein: CASSLQVPSNQPQHF.

This clonotype was detected only a few times. CDR3 in DNA: TGTGCCAGCAGCTTAGTTGGGACTAGCGGGGCTACGCAGTATTTT. It is translated as CASSLVGTSGATQYF. V is TRBV7-2 and J is TRBJ2-3, with 13 bases aligning to TRBD2. The CDR3 spans 15 residues. Germline values: CDR1 SGHTA, CDR2 FQGNSA. Trimming removed 1 base from V and 8 bases from J; junction bases left unmatched: 3. Filled out from reference TRBV7-2 and TRBJ2-3, the complete variable domain reads GAGVSQSPSNKVTEKGKDVELRCDPISGHTALYWYRQSLGQGLEFLIYFQGNSAPDKSGLPSDRFSAERTGGSVSTLTIQRTQQEDSAVYLCASSLVGTSGATQYFGPGTRLTVL.

The chain couples TRBV7-9 to TRBJ2-7; a possible D gene is TRBD1 (6 bases). Germline V CDR1 and CDR2: SEHNR, FQNEAQ (reference sequence). The CDR3 length is 15 residues. Trimming removed 6 bases from V and 1 base from J, with 16 bases in between. The CDR3 protein is CASSFNDRSSYEQYF. DNA for the CDR3: TGTGCCAGCAGTTTTAACGACAGGTCTTCCTACGAGCAGTACTTC. The whole variable domain, filled in from reference TRBV7-9 and TRBJ2-7, reads DTGVSQNPRHKITKRGQNVTFRCDPISEHNRLYWYRQTLGQGPEFLTYFQNEAQLEKSRLLSDRFSAERPKGSFSTLEIQRTEQGDSAMYLCASSFNDRSSYEQYFGPGTRLTVT.

J is TRBJ1-5 and V is TRBV29-1, with 10 bases aligning to TRBD1. The CDR3 runs 18 residues. After removal of 7 bases from V and 0 bases from J, the junction contained 15 bases not matched to a gene. Germline V CDR1 and CDR2: SQVTM, ANQGSEA. In DNA form, the CDR3 reads TGCAGCGCTGCCCCGGGGACAGGGGTCTACTATAGCAATCAGCCCCAGCATTTT. Protein sequence: CSAAPGTGVYYSNQPQHF.

This clonotype has just one count. The chain links TRBV20-1 to TRBJ2-7; 11 bases align to TRBD1. V was pared by 6 bases and J by 3 bases, with 13 bases of the junction left unmatched. Per the germline V gene, CDR1 is DFQATT and CDR2 is SNEGSKA (reference sequence). The CDR3 covers 16 residues. CDR3 DNA: TGCAGTGCCAAGAGGACAGGGGGCGTCCGGGGCTACGAGCAGTACTTC. This translates into CSAKRTGGVRGYEQYF.

V and J are TRBV24-1 and TRBJ1-2; D ambiguous. The CDR3 consists of 12 residues. Germline CDR1 is KGHDR and CDR2 is SFDVKD. Trimming removed 4 bases from V and 0 bases from J, with 2 bases in between. CDR3 sequence: CATSDPNYGYTF. CDR3 bases: TGTGCCACCAGTGACCCTAACTATGGCTACACCTTC.

This chain connects TRBV28 to TRBJ2-6; D gene ambiguous. The ends were cut back, 3 bases at V and 0 bases at J, with 6 bases in the middle. Germline lookup yields CDR1 MDHEN and CDR2 SYDVKM. The CDR3 is 15 residues long. The DNA of the CDR3 is TGTGCCAGCAGTTTTGGCGTCTCTGGGGCCAACGTCCTGACTTTC. It translates to CASSFGVSGANVLTF.

This clonotype was counted at least ten times. The chain carries TRBV20-1 and TRBJ2-5; D is perhaps TRBD1 (5 bases). Germline lookup yields CDR1 DFQATT and CDR2 SNEGSKA (reference sequence). This CDR3 contains 12 residues. The V gene lost 4 bases and the J gene lost 0 bases, with 6 bases spanning the gap. In DNA form, the CDR3 reads TGCAGTGCTAAGGGGAACCAAGAGACCCAGTACTTC. Its translation: CSAKGNQETQYF.

The genes are TRBV12-3 or TRBV12-4 and TRBJ2-5; the D is unclear. The closer fit of TRBJ2-7 to the DNA end suggests the J call may be wrong. The CDR3 covers 12 residues. CDR3 residues: CASSFLLHEQYF. CDR3 in DNA: TGTGCCAGCAGTTTTTTGCTCCACGAGCAGTACTTC.